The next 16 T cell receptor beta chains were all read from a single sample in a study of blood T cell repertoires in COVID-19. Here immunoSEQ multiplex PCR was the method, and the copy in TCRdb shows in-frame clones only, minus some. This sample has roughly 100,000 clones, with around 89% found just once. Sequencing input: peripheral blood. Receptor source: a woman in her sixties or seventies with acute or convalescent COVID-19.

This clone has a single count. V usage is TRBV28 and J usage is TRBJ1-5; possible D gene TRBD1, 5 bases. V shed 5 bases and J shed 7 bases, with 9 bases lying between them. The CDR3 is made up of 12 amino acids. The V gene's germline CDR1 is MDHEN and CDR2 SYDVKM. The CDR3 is CASSRQLQPQHF. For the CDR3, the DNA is TGTGCCAGCAGTAGACAGCTGCAGCCCCAGCATTTT.

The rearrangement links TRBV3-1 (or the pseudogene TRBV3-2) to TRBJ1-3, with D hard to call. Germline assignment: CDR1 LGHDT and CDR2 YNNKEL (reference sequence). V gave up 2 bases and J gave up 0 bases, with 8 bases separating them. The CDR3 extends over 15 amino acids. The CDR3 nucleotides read TGTGCCAGCAGCCAACGTGGGAGCTCTGGAAACACCATATATTTT. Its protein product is CASSQRGSSGNTIYF.

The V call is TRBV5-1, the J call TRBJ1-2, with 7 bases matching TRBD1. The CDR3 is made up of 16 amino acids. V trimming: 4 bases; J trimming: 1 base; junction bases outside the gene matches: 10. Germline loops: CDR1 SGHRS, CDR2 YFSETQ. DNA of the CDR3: TGCGCCAGCAGCCTACAACAAGGGGGCTTTAACTATGGCTACACCTTC. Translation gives CASSLQQGGFNYGYTF.

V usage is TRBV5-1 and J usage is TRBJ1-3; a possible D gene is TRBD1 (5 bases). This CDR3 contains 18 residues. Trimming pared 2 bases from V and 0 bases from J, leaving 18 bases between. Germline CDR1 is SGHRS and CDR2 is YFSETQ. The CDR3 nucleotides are TGCGCCAGCAGCTTAAGTCCGCGGGGCAGCCGCTCTGGAAACACCATATATTTT. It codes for CASSLSPRGSRSGNTIYF. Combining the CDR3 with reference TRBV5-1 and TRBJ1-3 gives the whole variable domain KAGVTQTPRYLIKTRGQQVTLSCSPISGHRSVSWYQQTPGQGLQFLFEYFSETQRNKGNFPGRFSGRQFSNSRSEMNVSTLELGDSALYLCASSLSPRGSRSGNTIYFGEGSWLTVV.

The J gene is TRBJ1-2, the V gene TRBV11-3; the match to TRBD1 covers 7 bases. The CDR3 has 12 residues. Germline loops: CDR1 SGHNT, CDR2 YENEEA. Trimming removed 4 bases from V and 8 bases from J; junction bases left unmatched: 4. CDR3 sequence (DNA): TGTGCCAGCAGCTCCCAGGGGGGCGGCTACACCTTC. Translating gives CASSSQGGGYTF.

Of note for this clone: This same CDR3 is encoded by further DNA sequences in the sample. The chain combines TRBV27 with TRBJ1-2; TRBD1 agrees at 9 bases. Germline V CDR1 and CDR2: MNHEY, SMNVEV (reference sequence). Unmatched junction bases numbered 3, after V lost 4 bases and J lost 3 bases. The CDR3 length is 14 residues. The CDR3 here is CASSSGTGYYGYTF. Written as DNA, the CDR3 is TGTGCCAGCAGTTCCGGGACAGGGTACTATGGCTACACCTTC.

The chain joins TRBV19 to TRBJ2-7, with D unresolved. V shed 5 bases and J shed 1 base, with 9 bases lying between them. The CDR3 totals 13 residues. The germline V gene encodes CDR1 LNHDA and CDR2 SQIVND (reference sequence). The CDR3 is CASSPPLSYEQYF. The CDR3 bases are TGTGCCAGTAGTCCTCCCCTTTCCTACGAGCAGTACTTC.

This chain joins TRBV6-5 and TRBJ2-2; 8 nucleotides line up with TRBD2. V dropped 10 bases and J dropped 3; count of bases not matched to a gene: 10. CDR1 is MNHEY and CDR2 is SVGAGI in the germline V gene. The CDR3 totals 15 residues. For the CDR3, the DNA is TGTGCCACCCAAAGCGGGGGCTCTCACACCGGGGAGCTGTTTTTT. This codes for CATQSGGSHTGELFF.

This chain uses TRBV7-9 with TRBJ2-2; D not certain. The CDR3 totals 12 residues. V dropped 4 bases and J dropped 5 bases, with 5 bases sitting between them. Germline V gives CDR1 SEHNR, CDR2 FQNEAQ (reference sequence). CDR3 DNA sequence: TGTGCCAGCAGCTCTAGAACCGGGGAGCTGTTTTTT. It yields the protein CASSSRTGELFF.

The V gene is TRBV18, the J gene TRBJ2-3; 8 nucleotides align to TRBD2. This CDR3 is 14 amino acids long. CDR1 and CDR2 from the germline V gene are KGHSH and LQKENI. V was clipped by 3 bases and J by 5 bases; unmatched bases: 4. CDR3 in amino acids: CASSPGLGKDTQYF. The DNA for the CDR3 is TGTGCCAGCTCACCGGGACTAGGAAAAGATACGCAGTATTTT.

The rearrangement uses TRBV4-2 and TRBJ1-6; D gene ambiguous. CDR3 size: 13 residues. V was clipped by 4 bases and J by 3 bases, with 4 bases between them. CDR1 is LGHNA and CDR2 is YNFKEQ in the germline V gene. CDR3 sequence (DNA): TGTGCCAGCAGCCCAGGCTATAATTCACCCCTCCACTTT. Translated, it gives CASSPGYNSPLHF.

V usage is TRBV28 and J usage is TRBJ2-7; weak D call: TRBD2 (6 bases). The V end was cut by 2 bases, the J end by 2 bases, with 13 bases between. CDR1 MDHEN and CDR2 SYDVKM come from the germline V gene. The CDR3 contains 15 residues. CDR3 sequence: CASSLGGTAAYEQYF. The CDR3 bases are TGTGCCAGCAGTTTAGGGGGGACTGCGGCCTACGAGCAGTACTTC.

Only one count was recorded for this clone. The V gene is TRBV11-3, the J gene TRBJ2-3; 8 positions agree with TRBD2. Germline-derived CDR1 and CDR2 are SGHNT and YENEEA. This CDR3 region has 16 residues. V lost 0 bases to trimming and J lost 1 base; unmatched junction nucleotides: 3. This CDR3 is CASSLDVREGTDTQYF. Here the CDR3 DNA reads TGTGCCAGCAGCTTAGATGTGCGGGAGGGCACAGATACGCAGTATTTT.

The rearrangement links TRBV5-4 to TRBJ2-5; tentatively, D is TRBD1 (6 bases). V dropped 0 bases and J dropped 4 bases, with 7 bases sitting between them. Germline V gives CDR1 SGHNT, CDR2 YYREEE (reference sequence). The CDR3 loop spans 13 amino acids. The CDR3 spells CASSLGGLETQYF. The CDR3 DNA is TGTGCCAGCAGCTTGGGGGGGCTAGAGACCCAGTACTTC.

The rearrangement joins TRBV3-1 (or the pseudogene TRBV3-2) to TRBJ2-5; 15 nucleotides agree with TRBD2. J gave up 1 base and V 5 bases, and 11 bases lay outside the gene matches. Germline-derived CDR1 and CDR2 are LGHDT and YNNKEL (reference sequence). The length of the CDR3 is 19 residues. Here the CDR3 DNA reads TGTGCCAGCAGCAACGGACTAGCGGGAGGGCCATGGGTCCAAGAGACCCAGTACTTC. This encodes CASSNGLAGGPWVQETQYF.

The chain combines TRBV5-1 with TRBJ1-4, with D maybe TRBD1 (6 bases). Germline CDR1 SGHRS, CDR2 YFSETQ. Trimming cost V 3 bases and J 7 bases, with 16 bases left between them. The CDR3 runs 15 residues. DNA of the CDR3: TGCGCCAGCAGCTCACAGGGTTCGGAAGGTGAAAAACTGTTTTTT. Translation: CASSSQGSEGEKLFF.